A selection of T cell receptor beta chains follows, all from one sample in a study of identical twins. TCRdb fed the 5' RACE reads into MiXCR, producing one record per CDR3 protein. The sample consists of about 530,000 distinct CDR3 sequences, around 22% of them appearing once. These data also formed part of another study, on yellow fever vaccine responses in identical twins.

The sequenced sample consisted of CD4+ T cells sorted from blood. Receptors originate from a woman in her late teens or twenties in good health. The CDR3 runs from the conserved cysteine through the conserved F or W. Fields, in order: V gene, J gene, D gene, clone size, CDR3 protein, CDR3 DNA. A D gene is named only where the DNA matches it firmly. The size of a clone is reported for some rows only, either as once, few or many, or as a class for expanded clones.

>TRBV12-3/TRBV12-4|TRBJ2-2|NA|NA
CASRRGAKVRDTGELFF
TGTGCCAGCAGACGCGGGGCGAAAGTAAGGGACACCGGGGAGCTGTTTTTT
>TRBV18|TRBJ2-6|NA|NA
CASSPPVKANVLTF
TGTGCCAGCTCACCGCCGGTGAAGGCCAACGTCCTGACTTTC
>TRBV4-1|TRBJ1-1|NA|NA
CASSQRGSVNTEAFF
TGCGCCAGCAGCCAAAGGGGGTCGGTGAACACTGAAGCTTTCTTT
>TRBV5-5|TRBJ1-2|NA|few
CASSPGHANYGYTF
TGTGCCAGCAGTCCGGGACACGCTAACTATGGCTACACCTTC
>TRBV5-1|TRBJ2-1|NA|few
CASSFDTVYNEQFF
TGCGCCAGCAGCTTTGACACTGTCTACAATGAGCAGTTCTTC
>TRBV7-9|TRBJ1-4|TRBD1|few
CASSYTGTGEEKLFF
TGTGCCAGCAGCTATACCGGGACAGGGGAAGAAAAACTGTTTTTT
>TRBV20-1|TRBJ2-5|NA|few
CSASDQGMETQYF
TGCAGTGCTAGCGATCAGGGAATGGAGACCCAGTACTTC
>TRBV29-1|TRBJ2-3|NA|NA
CSVRVGADTQYF
TGCAGCGTTAGGGTTGGGGCAGATACGCAGTATTTT
>TRBV29-1|TRBJ1-1|NA|NA
CSTRDHTEAFF
TGCAGCACCCGGGACCACACTGAAGCTTTCTTT
>TRBV5-1|TRBJ2-5|NA|NA
CASSSHRAGETQYF
TGCGCCAGCAGCTCCCACAGGGCGGGGGAGACCCAGTACTTC
>TRBV12-3/TRBV12-4|TRBJ1-5|NA|few
CASSLSLQGPNQPQHF
TGTGCCAGCAGTTTATCTCTGCAGGGCCCCAATCAGCCCCAGCATTTT
>TRBV12-3/TRBV12-4|TRBJ2-5|TRBD1|NA
CASSSPQTGRETQYF
TGTGCCAGCAGTTCCCCCCAGACAGGGCGGGAGACCCAGTACTTC
>TRBV3-1|TRBJ1-1|NA|NA
CASSQDQGAGWAFF
TGTGCCAGCAGCCAAGATCAGGGCGCCGGTTGGGCTTTCTTT
>TRBV9|TRBJ2-2|TRBD2|NA
CASSVGGRARIGELFF
TGTGCCAGCAGCGTAGGTGGGAGGGCGCGAATCGGGGAGCTGTTTTTT
>TRBV11-2|TRBJ2-1|NA|few
CASTLGVGPINEQFF
TGTGCCAGCACCTTAGGGGTCGGACCAATCAATGAGCAGTTCTTC
>TRBV12-3/TRBV12-4|TRBJ1-2|NA|NA
CASSPHQRSTAPSYGYTF
TGTGCCAGCAGTCCCCACCAGAGATCGACAGCGCCCTCTTATGGCTACACCTTC
>TRBV12-3/TRBV12-4|TRBJ2-1|NA|few
CASRLDQTINEQFF
TGTGCCAGCAGACTAGACCAGACGATCAATGAGCAGTTCTTC
>TRBV6-5|TRBJ2-1|NA|NA
CASSYVWVPYNEQFF
TGTGCCAGCAGTTACGTGTGGGTCCCCTACAATGAGCAGTTCTTC
>TRBV15|TRBJ2-1|TRBD2|NA
CATSRDRLAYEQFF
TGTGCCACCAGCAGAGATAGACTAGCCTATGAGCAGTTCTTC
>TRBV6-1|TRBJ2-1|TRBD1|NA
CASSPGQGRNEQFF
TGTGCCAGCAGTCCGGGACAGGGGAGGAATGAGCAGTTCTTC
>TRBV7-9|TRBJ1-2|TRBD1|NA
CASGQVNYGYTF
TGTGCCAGCGGACAGGTTAACTATGGCTACACCTTC
>TRBV20-1|TRBJ2-3|TRBD2|NA
CSASGSSGGWRTDTQYF
TGCAGTGCTTCCGGATCTAGCGGGGGTTGGCGCACAGATACGCAGTATTTT
>TRBV6-5|TRBJ1-1|TRBD1|few
CASSYGSTGDTEAFF
TGTGCCAGCAGTTACGGATCGACAGGGGACACTGAAGCTTTCTTT
>TRBV11-2|TRBJ2-7|NA|NA
CASSYKRQPGEQYF
TGTGCCAGCAGCTATAAACGGCAGCCAGGCGAGCAGTACTTC
>TRBV12-3/TRBV12-4|TRBJ1-1|NA|many
CASSFGENTEAFF
TGTGCCAGCAGTTTTGGGGAGAACACTGAAGCTTTCTTT
>TRBV11-2|TRBJ1-4|NA|NA
CASSLGRVNEKLFF
TGTGCCAGCAGCTTAGGCCGGGTTAATGAAAAACTGTTTTTT
>TRBV20-1|TRBJ2-2|TRBD2|few
CSASSEVAGDTGELFF
TGCAGTGCTAGTTCCGAGGTAGCGGGAGACACCGGGGAGCTGTTTTTT
>TRBV28|TRBJ2-7|TRBD2|NA
CASSRPGLAENF
TGTGCCAGCAGTCGACCGGGACTAGCGGAAAACTTC
>TRBV24-1|TRBJ2-2|NA|NA
CATQGRSNTGELFF
TGTGCCACCCAAGGACGGTCGAACACCGGGGAGCTGTTTTTT
>TRBV7-9|TRBJ2-1|NA|NA
CASSRSGGLYNEQFF
TGTGCCAGCAGCCGCTCCGGGGGCCTCTACAATGAGCAGTTCTTC
>TRBV28|TRBJ1-6|NA|NA
CASSFGGGGNSPLHF
TGTGCCAGCAGTTTTGGGGGAGGAGGAAATTCACCCCTCCACTTT
>TRBV15|TRBJ2-2|TRBD1|many
CATSRGGANTGELFF
TGTGCCACCAGTCGAGGGGGCGCGAACACCGGGGAGCTGTTTTTT
>TRBV11-2|TRBJ2-1|NA|few
CASSPRGAGGGGSSYNEQFF
TGTGCCAGCAGCCCAAGAGGGGCTGGGGGAGGGGGGAGCTCCTACAATGAGCAGTTCTTC
>TRBV5-6|TRBJ2-4|NA|NA
CASSSTLRGGRKNIQYF
TGTGCCAGCAGCTCAACGCTCAGGGGGGGACGAAAAAACATTCAGTACTTC
>TRBV4-1|TRBJ1-5|NA|NA
CASSQDLQGLYSNQPQHF
TGCGCCAGCAGCCAAGATCTCCAGGGGCTATATAGCAATCAGCCCCAGCATTTT
>TRBV6-6|TRBJ2-1|TRBD2|few
CATAGVNEQFF
TGTGCCACAGCGGGAGTGAATGAGCAGTTCTTC
>TRBV5-1|TRBJ2-6|NA|few
CASSVGESSGANVLTF
TGCGCCAGCAGCGTAGGGGAAAGCTCTGGGGCCAACGTCCTGACTTTC
>TRBV5-1|TRBJ2-2|TRBD1|many
CASSNRQGNTGELFF
TGCGCCAGCAGCAACAGACAGGGAAACACCGGGGAGCTGTTTTTT
>TRBV12-5|TRBJ2-7|TRBD2|few
CASGPTSGTYEQYF
TGTGCTAGTGGACCCACTAGCGGGACCTACGAGCAGTACTTC
>TRBV20-1|TRBJ2-7|NA|few
CSATRGNTYEQYF
TGCAGTGCTACAAGAGGAAACACCTACGAGCAGTACTTC